One sample yielded the 17 T cell receptor beta chains listed below, sequenced in a study of Ad26.COV2.S vaccination and SARS-CoV-2 variants. Sample treatment: 19 received Ad26.COV2.S at low or high dose, single or two shots; 5 received placebo; per-sample allocation not given. All samples were drawn on day 63, counting from the first vaccine or placebo injection. Using immunoSEQ multiplex PCR, the repertoire was profiled, and TCRdb retains in-frame clones only, with some absent. Of hundreds of thousands of clones listed, roughly 90% are singletons. The input for sequencing was peripheral blood, taken in a trial of Ad26.COV2.S vaccine versus placebo. Receptors were obtained from a person aged 18-60 years who received the Ad26.COV2.S COVID-19 vaccine or a placebo.

This chain uses TRBV4-3 with TRBJ1-1; unclear D gene. The CDR3 runs to 15 residues. V was shortened by 1 base and J by 1 base, with 10 bases between the two germline ends. Germline CDR1 reads LGHNA; CDR2 reads YSLEER. DNA of the CDR3: TGCGCCAGCAGCCAAGTTTCCCGAGCGAACACTGAAGCTTTCTTT. Translated: CASSQVSRANTEAFF.

The V gene is TRBV25-1, the J gene TRBJ1-1; D ambiguous. Germline values: CDR1 MGHDK, CDR2 SYGVNS. This CDR3 has 13 amino acids. V lost 7 bases and J lost 1, with 10 bases in between. The CDR3 spells CASIGGGNTEAFF. The CDR3 nucleotides read TGTGCCAGCATTGGTGGCGGGAACACTGAAGCTTTCTTT.

This chain connects TRBV19 to TRBJ1-5, with D unclear. The V and J ends lost 5 bases and 5 bases respectively, with 7 bases between them. CDR1 and CDR2 from the germline V gene are LNHDA and SQIVND (reference sequence). The CDR3 covers 12 residues. The CDR3 DNA reads as TGTGCCAGTAGTGACGGCTATCAGCCCCAGCATTTT. Its translation: CASSDGYQPQHF.

CDR3 residues: CASSTSLQYSNQPQHF. The CDR3 DNA sequence: TGTGCCAGTAGTACCTCGTTACAGTATAGCAATCAGCCCCAGCATTTT. The chain employs TRBV19 and TRBJ1-5, with D uncertain. The CDR3 sequence is 16 residues long. The germline V gene encodes CDR1 LNHDA and CDR2 SQIVND (reference sequence). V was shortened by 4 bases and J by 0 bases, with 13 bases between the two germline ends.

This clone was picked up a small number of times. The chain has TRBV4-1 and TRBJ2-7; TRBD2 matches 12 bases. CDR1 and CDR2 (germline): MGHRA, YSYEKL. The CDR3 totals 18 residues. Trimming took 3 bases from V and 6 from J; bases not matched to a gene: 15. CDR3 sequence: CASSHPTSRLAGVPEQYF. CDR3 nucleotide sequence: TGCGCCAGCAGCCACCCTACTTCGCGACTAGCGGGAGTCCCCGAGCAGTACTTC.

The chain combines TRBV5-5 with TRBJ2-7; TRBD2 agrees at 7 bases. J was trimmed by 1 base and V by 1 base; bases with no gene match: 2. Germline CDR1 SGHKS, CDR2 YYEKEE (reference sequence). The CDR3 length is 14 residues. The CDR3, as DNA: TGTGCCAGCAGCTTGAGTAGCGGGTCCTACGAGCAGTACTTC. Protein: CASSLSSGSYEQYF.

This sequence joins TRBV13 and TRBJ1-1; no definite D call. V was clipped by 0 bases and J by 2 bases, with 4 bases between them. The CDR3 runs to 13 residues. From germline, CDR1 is PRHDT and CDR2 FYEKMQ (reference sequence). The CDR3 nucleotides read TGTGCCAGCAGCTTAGGAGTAAACACTGAAGCTTTCTTT. This codes for CASSLGVNTEAFF.

This clone was detected once. This same CDR3 is encoded by further DNA sequences in the sample. The rearrangement links TRBV28 to TRBJ2-2, with no clear D. CDR1 is MDHEN and CDR2 is SYDVKM in the germline V gene. There are 13 residues in the CDR3. Trimming took 2 bases from V and 3 from J, leaving 4 bases between them. The CDR3 nucleotides read TGTGCCAGCAGTTTAAGTTACACCGGGGAGCTGTTTTTT. Encoded protein: CASSLSYTGELFF.

The chain couples TRBV28 to TRBJ2-7, with 8 bases matching TRBD2. From germline, CDR1 is MDHEN and CDR2 SYDVKM. CDR3 length: 14 amino acids. V gave up 2 bases and J gave up 5 bases; unmatched junction bases: 5. The CDR3: CASSLTGGPDEQYF. In DNA, the CDR3 is TGTGCCAGCAGTTTAACGGGAGGGCCCGACGAGCAGTACTTC.

This clone was seen just once. The gene calls are TRBV15 and TRBJ1-1; D unclear. Germline assignment: CDR1 LNHNV and CDR2 YYDKDF (reference sequence). Between the trimmed V and J ends, which lost 1 base and 7 bases, there was a span of 7 bases. The CDR3 consists of 12 residues. CDR3 in amino acids: CATSRVSSEAFF. Here the CDR3 DNA reads TGTGCCACCAGCAGAGTCTCCAGTGAAGCTTTCTTT.

The rearrangement links TRBV6-5 to TRBJ1-1; D is uncertain. The germline V gene has CDR1 MNHEY and CDR2 SVGAGI. There are 11 residues in the CDR3. Trimming took off 4 bases at V and 3 bases at J, with 3 bases between the two ends. Here the CDR3 reads CASSSYTEAFF. The DNA of the CDR3 is TGTGCCAGCAGTTCCTACACTGAAGCTTTCTTT.

The genes are TRBV6-2 or TRBV6-3 and TRBJ2-1; 10 bases map to TRBD2. V was clipped by 6 bases and J by 1 base; unmatched bases: 15. The germline CDR1 and CDR2 sequences are MNHEY and SVGEGT. This CDR3 region has 19 residues. The CDR3 reads CASRPQIFTSGESYNEQFF. CDR3 nucleotides: TGTGCCAGCAGACCTCAAATCTTTACTAGCGGGGAATCCTACAATGAGCAGTTCTTC.

The genes are TRBV5-1 and TRBJ1-1, with 8 positions matching TRBD1. Trimming at V came to 4 bases and at J to 3 bases, leaving 2 bases not matched to a gene. Germline-derived CDR1 and CDR2 are SGHRS and YFSETQ. This CDR3 region has 13 residues. The CDR3 sequence: CASSEDRDTEAFF. CDR3 DNA: TGCGCCAGCAGCGAGGACAGGGACACTGAAGCTTTCTTT.

This clone appeared a few times. V gene TRBV30 combines with J gene TRBJ2-2; 10 bases fit TRBD1. The germline V gene has CDR1 GTSNPN and CDR2 SVGIG (reference sequence). J lost 0 bases, V lost 0 bases, and 10 bases had no gene match. This CDR3 spans 19 amino acids. The CDR3 sequence: CAWSVLGQGIMANTGELFF. CDR3 in DNA: TGTGCCTGGAGTGTACTGGGACAGGGGATTATGGCGAACACCGGGGAGCTGTTTTTT. The full variable domain, rest sourced from reference TRBV30 and TRBJ2-2, is SQTIHQWPATLVQPVGSPLSLECTVEGTSNPNLYWYRQAAGRGLQLLFYSVGIGQISSEVPQNLSASRPQDRQFILSSKKLLLSDSGFYLCAWSVLGQGIMANTGELFFGEGSRLTVL.

This clone has only one observation. The gene calls are TRBV27 and TRBJ2-7; no clear D gene. The CDR3 is 16 amino acids. Deletions cut 1 base from V and 0 bases from J, with 13 bases between. Germline CDR1 MNHEY, CDR2 SMNVEV (reference sequence). The CDR3 spells CASSLYGSLSSYEQYF. The CDR3 bases are TGTGCCAGCAGTTTATACGGCTCATTAAGCTCCTACGAGCAGTACTTC.

The chain couples TRBV5-1 to TRBJ2-7, with 7 bases identical to TRBD1. This CDR3 is 15 amino acids long. Germline V lookup: CDR1 SGHRS, CDR2 YFSETQ. V trimming: 4 bases; J trimming: 4 bases; junction bases outside the gene matches: 11. The CDR3 region has the DNA TGCGCCAGCAGCCTCTCCTGGACAGGTTTATACGAGCAGTACTTC. It is translated as CASSLSWTGLYEQYF.

V and J are TRBV7-7 and TRBJ2-2; maybe TRBD1 (5 bases). The CDR3 length is 16 residues. With 5 bases removed from V and 1 base from J, the gap between germline ends came to 14 bases. CDR1 and CDR2 from the germline V gene are SSHAT and FNYEAQ (reference sequence). This CDR3 reads CASSPYRTLNTGELFF. The CDR3 coding sequence is TGTGCCAGCAGCCCATACAGGACCCTGAACACCGGGGAGCTGTTTTTT.